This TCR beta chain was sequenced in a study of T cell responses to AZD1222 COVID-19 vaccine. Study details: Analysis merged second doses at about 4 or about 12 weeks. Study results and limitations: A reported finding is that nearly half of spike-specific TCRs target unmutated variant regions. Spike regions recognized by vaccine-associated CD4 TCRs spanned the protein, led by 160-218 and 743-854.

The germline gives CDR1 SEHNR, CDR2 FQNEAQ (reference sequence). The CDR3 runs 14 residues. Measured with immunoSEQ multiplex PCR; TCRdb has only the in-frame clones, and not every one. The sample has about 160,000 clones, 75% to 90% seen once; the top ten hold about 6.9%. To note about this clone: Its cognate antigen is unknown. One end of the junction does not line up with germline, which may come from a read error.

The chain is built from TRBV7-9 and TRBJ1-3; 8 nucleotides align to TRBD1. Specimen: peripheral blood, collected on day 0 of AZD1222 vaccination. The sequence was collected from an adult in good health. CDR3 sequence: CASIGQGDQESRVF. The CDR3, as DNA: TGTGCCAGCATCGGACAGGGCGATCAGGAATCCCGGGTTTTT.